One and the same sample provided the 8 T cell receptor beta chains below, sequenced in a study of cytomegalovirus exposure and HLA in healthy donors. The PCR employed 60 Vbeta primers together with 13 Jbeta primers. Measured with immunoSEQ multiplex PCR; TCRdb has only the in-frame clones, and not every one. The sample carries about 130,000 clones, 70% to 85% recorded once. The sequencing input was PBMCs. The origin of the receptors is a boy younger than 18 in good health and CMV-seronegative.

The chain joins TRBV11-2 to TRBJ1-2; D is unresolved. The CDR3 consists of 14 residues. Trimming left V 5 bases short and J 0 bases short, with 10 bases between. CDR1 and CDR2 (germline): SGHAT, FQNNGV. The CDR3 here is CASSPYTTNYGYTF. In DNA form, the CDR3 reads TGTGCCAGCAGCCCTTACACAACTAACTATGGCTACACCTTC.

The rearrangement joins TRBV6-1 to TRBJ1-2, with 9 bases lining up with TRBD1. J was trimmed by 5 bases and V by 0 bases; bases with no gene match: 4. The germline gives CDR1 MNHNS, CDR2 SASEGT. There are 15 residues in the CDR3. The CDR3 nucleotides read TGTGCCAGCAGTGAAGCTCATGGACAGGGGTATGGCTACACCTTC. Its translation: CASSEAHGQGYGYTF.

The V call is TRBV7-2, the J call TRBJ1-2; 8 bases fit TRBD1. CDR1 is SGHTA, CDR2 FQGNSA, per germline. Trimming cost V 6 bases and J 3 bases; bases outside gene matches: 12. The CDR3 runs to 16 residues. CDR3 amino acids: CASRRTGPAQDYGYTF. The CDR3 DNA reads TGTGCCAGCAGAAGGACAGGGCCCGCTCAGGACTATGGCTACACCTTC.

The chain recombines TRBV7-3 with TRBJ2-2; perhaps TRBD2 as D (5 bases). Germline CDR1 and CDR2: SGHTA and FQGTGA. CDR3 length equals 13 residues. V was clipped by 5 bases and J by 6 bases, with 10 bases between them. The CDR3 nucleotides are TGTGCCAGCAGCGAACTAGGCCCCGGGGAGCTGTTTTTT. Translation: CASSELGPGELFF.

This chain joins TRBV7-9 and TRBJ1-4; D gene ambiguous. CDR3 size: 11 residues. Germline-derived CDR1 and CDR2 are SEHNR and FQNEAQ (reference sequence). V was pared by 10 bases and J by 6 bases, with 9 bases between. CDR3 DNA sequence: TGTGCCATGGAGGACTATGAAAAACTGTTTTTT. It encodes CAMEDYEKLFF.

This clone was found a few times. This chain joins TRBV5-1 and TRBJ1-1; 9 nucleotides agree with TRBD1. This CDR3 region has 16 residues. The V segment lost 4 bases and the J segment 4 bases; nucleotides outside the gene matches: 11. Per germline, CDR1 SGHRS and CDR2 YFSETQ. This CDR3 is CASSPVGTGFGTEAFF. The DNA of the CDR3 is TGCGCCAGCAGCCCAGTAGGGACAGGGTTCGGCACTGAAGCTTTCTTT.

This CDR3 is CASSTSSYEQYF. CDR3 bases: TGTGCCAGCTCGACTAGCTCCTACGAGCAGTACTTC. The chain links TRBV25-1 to TRBJ2-7; maybe TRBD2 (6 bases). The CDR3 sequence is 12 residues long. Germline-derived CDR1 and CDR2 are MGHDK and SYGVNS. Trimming shortened V by 8 bases and J by 0 bases, and 8 bases separated the two germline ends.

This clone was observed a single time. The rearrangement joins TRBV5-1 to TRBJ2-1; 7 nucleotides line up with TRBD1. The junction had 4 bases not matched to a gene; V was cut back by 3 bases and J by 1 base. Germline loops: CDR1 SGHRS, CDR2 YFSETQ. The CDR3 sequence is 15 residues long. CDR3 region: CASSYTGESYNEQFF. The CDR3 DNA reads as TGCGCCAGCAGCTACACAGGGGAGTCCTACAATGAGCAGTTCTTC.